The T cell receptor beta chain described here comes from a study of T-cell reconstitution after alpha-beta-depleted transplantation in children (TCRdb year 2016). About the study as a whole: The study quantitatively tracked T-cell immune reconstitution after TCRalphabeta/CD19-depleted allogeneic hematopoietic cell transplantation in children using TCR repertoire profiling.

The library was produced with PCR. Sequencing was carried out with an Illumina HiSeq 2500. TCR libraries were prepared with molecular barcoding, using unique molecular identifiers to normalize TCRbeta repertoire quantification. Using fastp at Q25 and MiXCR, TCRdb reprocessed the public reads and kept productive beta chains. A single entry per CDR3 protein holds the most common genes and DNA from its merged rows. The sample contains about 72,000 distinct CDR3 sequences, 5.5% to 7.5% of them found a single time. The leading ten clones occupy around 2.4% of the sample. Ten or more counts support this clonotype. What this receptor recognizes is not known. One base away there is no much larger clone; base qualities are not given. The clonotype comes from a human donor who donated a stem cell graft to a child with acute lymphoblastic leukemia. Here the sequenced sample was PBMCs from the stem cell graft donor, taken from the stem cell graft.

The nucleotides read TGTGCCAGCAGCCCCCAAAGGGGGGCTGGAGATACGCAGTATTTT. Its coded protein is CASSPQRGAGDTQYF. This receptor chain uses TRBV9 and TRBJ2-3, with the D segment possibly TRBD1 or TRBD2, each aligning over 6 bases. The CDR3 holds 15 amino acids from the cysteine to the phenylalanine. CDR3 DNA is the only sequence kept; it has 45 bases, read in frame from the first base. The trim is 4 bases for V and 5 bases for J, with a gap of 17 bases between the germline ends. Looking up the germline V gene yields CDR1 SGDLS and CDR2 YYNGEE.